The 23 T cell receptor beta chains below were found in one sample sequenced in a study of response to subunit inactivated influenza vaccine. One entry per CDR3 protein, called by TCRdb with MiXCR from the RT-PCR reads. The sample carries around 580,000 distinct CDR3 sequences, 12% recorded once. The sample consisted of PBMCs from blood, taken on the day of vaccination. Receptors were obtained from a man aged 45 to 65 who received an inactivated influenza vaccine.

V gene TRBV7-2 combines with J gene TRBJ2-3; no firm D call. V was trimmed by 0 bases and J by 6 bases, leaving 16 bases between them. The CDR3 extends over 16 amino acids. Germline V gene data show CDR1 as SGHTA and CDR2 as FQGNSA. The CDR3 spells CASSLAIGRVLDTQYF. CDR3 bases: TGTGCCAGCAGCTTAGCGATCGGCCGGGTTTTGGATACGCAGTATTTT.

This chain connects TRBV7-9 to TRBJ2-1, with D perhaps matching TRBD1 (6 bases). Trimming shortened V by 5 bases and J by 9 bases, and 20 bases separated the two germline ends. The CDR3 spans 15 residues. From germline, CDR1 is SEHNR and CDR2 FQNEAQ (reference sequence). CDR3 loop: CASSLRQVGPSEQFF. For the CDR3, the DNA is TGTGCCAGCAGCCTTCGACAGGTGGGACCTAGTGAGCAGTTCTTC.

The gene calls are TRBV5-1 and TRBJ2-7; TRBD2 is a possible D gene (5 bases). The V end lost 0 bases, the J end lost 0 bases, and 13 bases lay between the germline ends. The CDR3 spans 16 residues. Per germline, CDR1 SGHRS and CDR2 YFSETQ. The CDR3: CASSLETGLHSYEQYF. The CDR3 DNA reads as TGCGCCAGCAGCTTGGAAACGGGGTTACACTCCTACGAGCAGTACTTC.

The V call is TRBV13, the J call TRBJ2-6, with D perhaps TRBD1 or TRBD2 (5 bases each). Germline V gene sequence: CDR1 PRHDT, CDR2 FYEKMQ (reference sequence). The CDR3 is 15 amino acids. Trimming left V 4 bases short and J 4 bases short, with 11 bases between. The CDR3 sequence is CASSSGLGGANVLTF. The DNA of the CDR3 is TGTGCCAGCAGCTCGGGGCTGGGGGGGGCCAACGTCCTGACTTTC.

Written as DNA, the CDR3 is TGCAGTGCTCCTCGTGGGACAGGATACAATGAGCAGTTCTTC. Its translation is CSAPRGTGYNEQFF. The chain has TRBV20-1 and TRBJ2-1; 8 positions agree with TRBD1. J lost 4 bases, V lost 5 bases, and 7 bases had no gene match. Germline lookup yields CDR1 DFQATT and CDR2 SNEGSKA (reference sequence). The CDR3 sequence is 14 residues long.

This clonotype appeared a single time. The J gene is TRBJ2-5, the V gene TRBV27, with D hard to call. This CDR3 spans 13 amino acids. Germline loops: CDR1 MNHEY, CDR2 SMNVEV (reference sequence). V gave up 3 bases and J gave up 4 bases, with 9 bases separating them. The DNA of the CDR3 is TGTGCCAGCAGTTTTTCGATATCAGAGACCCAGTACTTC. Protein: CASSFSISETQYF.

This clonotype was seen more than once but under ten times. The CDR3 protein is CASTFEYNEQFF. The CDR3 DNA follows: TGTGCCAGCACCTTCGAGTACAATGAGCAGTTCTTC. The chain couples TRBV5-6 to TRBJ2-1, with D unclear. The ends were cut back, 6 bases at V and 4 bases at J, with 8 bases in the middle. This CDR3 region has 12 residues. Per germline, CDR1 SGHDT and CDR2 YYEEEE.

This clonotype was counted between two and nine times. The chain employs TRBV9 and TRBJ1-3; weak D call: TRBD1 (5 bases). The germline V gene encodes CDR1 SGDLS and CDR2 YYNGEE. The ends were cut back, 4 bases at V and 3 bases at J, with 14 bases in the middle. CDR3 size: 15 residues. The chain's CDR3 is CASSPSGGFGNTIYF. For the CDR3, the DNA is TGTGCCAGCAGCCCCTCGGGGGGTTTTGGAAACACCATATATTTT.

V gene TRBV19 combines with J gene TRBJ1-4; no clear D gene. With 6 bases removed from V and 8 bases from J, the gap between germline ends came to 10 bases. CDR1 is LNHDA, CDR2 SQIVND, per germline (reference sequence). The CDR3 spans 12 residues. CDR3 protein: CASRARREKLFF. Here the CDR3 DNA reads TGTGCCAGTAGAGCCAGGAGGGAAAAACTGTTTTTT.

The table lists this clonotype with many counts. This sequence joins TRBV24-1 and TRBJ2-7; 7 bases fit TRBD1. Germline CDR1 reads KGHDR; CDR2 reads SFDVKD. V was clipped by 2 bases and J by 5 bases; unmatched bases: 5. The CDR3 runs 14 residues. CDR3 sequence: CATSDYGTGDEQYF. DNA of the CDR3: TGTGCCACCAGTGATTATGGAACAGGGGACGAGCAGTACTTC.

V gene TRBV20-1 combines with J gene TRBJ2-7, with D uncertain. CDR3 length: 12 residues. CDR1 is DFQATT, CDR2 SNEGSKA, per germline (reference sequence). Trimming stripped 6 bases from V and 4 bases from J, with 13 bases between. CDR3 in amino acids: CSAQRARYEQYF. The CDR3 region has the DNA TGCAGTGCACAGAGAGCTAGGTACGAGCAGTACTTC.

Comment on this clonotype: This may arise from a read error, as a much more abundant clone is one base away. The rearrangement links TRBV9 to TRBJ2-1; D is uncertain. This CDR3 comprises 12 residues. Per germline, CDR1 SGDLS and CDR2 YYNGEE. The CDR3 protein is CAISAVNNEQFF. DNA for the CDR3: TGTGCCATCAGCGCCGTTAATAATGAGCAGTTCTTC.

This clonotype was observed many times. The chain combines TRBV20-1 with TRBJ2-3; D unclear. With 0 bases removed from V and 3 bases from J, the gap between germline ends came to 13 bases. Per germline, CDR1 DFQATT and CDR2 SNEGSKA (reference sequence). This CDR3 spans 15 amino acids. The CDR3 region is CSARDRVAGTDTQYF. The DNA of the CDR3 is TGCAGTGCTAGAGATCGGGTAGCTGGGACAGATACGCAGTATTTT.

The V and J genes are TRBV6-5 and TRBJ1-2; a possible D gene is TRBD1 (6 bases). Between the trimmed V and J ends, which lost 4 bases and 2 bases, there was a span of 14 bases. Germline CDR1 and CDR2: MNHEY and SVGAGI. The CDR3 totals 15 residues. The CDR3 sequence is CASSSGGGQNYGYTF. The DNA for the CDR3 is TGTGCCAGCAGTTCGGGGGGAGGACAGAACTATGGCTACACCTTC.

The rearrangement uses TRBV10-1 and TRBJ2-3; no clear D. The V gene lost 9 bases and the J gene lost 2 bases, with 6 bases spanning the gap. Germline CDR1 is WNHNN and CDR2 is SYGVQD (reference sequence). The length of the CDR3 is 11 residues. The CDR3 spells CASAHTDTQYF. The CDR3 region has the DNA TGCGCCAGTGCGCACACAGATACGCAGTATTTT.

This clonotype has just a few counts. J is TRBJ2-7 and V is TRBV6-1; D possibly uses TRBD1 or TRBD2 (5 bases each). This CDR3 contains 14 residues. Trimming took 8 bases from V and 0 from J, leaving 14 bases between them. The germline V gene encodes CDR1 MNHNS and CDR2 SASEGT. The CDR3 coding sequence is TGTGCCAGCCGGGGCGGGCTAAGCTCCTACGAGCAGTACTTC. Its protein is CASRGGLSSYEQYF.

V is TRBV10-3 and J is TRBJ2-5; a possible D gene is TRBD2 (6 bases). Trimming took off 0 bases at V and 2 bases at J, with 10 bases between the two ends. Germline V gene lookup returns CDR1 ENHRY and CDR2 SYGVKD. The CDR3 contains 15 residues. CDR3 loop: CAISESSGRQETQYF. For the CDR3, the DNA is TGTGCCATCAGTGAGTCGTCAGGGAGGCAAGAGACCCAGTACTTC.

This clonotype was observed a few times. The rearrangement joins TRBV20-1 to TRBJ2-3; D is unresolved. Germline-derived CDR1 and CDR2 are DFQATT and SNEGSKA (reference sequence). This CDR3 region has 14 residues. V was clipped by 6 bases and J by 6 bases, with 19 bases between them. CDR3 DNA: TGCAGTGCCAACCGTCCGGGTGACTTGGATACGCAGTATTTT. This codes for CSANRPGDLDTQYF.

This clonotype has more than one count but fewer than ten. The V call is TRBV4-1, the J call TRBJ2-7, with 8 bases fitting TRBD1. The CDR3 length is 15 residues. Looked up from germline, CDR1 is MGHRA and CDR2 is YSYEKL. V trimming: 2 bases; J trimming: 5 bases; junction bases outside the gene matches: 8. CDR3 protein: CASSQLKGQDNEQYF. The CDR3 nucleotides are TGCGCCAGCAGCCAATTGAAGGGACAGGATAACGAGCAGTACTTC.

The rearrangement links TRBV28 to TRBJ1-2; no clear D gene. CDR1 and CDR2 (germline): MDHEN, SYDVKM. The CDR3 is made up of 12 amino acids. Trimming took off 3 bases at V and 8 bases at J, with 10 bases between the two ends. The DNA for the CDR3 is TGTGCCAGCAGTTTCCCCCCGGGGGGCTACACCTTC. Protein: CASSFPPGGYTF.

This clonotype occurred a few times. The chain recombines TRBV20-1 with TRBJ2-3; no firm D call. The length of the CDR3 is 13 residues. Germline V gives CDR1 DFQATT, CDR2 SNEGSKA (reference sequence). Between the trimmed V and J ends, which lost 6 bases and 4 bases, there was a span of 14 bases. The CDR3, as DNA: TGCAGTGCCCACAGTTCACTCTCAGATACGCAGTATTTT. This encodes CSAHSSLSDTQYF.

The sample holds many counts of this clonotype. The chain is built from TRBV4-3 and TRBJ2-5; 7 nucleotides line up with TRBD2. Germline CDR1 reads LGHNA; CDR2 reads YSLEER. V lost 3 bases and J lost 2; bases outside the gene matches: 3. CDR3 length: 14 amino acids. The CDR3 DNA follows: TGCGCCAGCAGCCATGGGGGGGGGCAAGAGACCCAGTACTTC. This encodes CASSHGGGQETQYF.

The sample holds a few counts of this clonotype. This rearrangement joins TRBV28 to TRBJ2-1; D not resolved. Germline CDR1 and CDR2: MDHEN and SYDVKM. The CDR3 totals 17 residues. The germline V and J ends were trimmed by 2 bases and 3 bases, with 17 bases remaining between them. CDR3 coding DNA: TGTGCCAGCAGTTTAATGAAGGTTCTAGTTGGCTACAATGAGCAGTTCTTC. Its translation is CASSLMKVLVGYNEQFF.